This T cell receptor (beta chain) originates from a study of regulatory T cells in long-lasting Graves disease. Study-wide points: When disease was persistent, TRBV28, TRBJ1-2 and TRBJ2-5 were the favored segments.

The sample's time point: persistent/refractory GD, antithyroid drugs over 5 years with positive TRAb. The TCR library was made from RNA that had been extracted from PBMCs in TRIzol. Building the TCR beta libraries relied on iRepertoire HTBI primers, and CDR3 regions underwent Arm-PCR. TCRdb ran MiXCR on the multiplex PCR reads and lists one entry per CDR3 protein. The sample shows under 500,000 distinct CDR3 sequences, roughly 20% of them seen only once. This clonotype was seen a handful of times. What it binds is unknown. Germline V lookup: CDR1 MNHEY, CDR2 SMNVEV (reference sequence). The CDR3 sequence is 13 residues long. V trimming: 2 bases; J trimming: 7 bases; junction bases outside the gene matches: 4.

This specimen was peripheral blood mononuclear cells (PBMCs), taken when the disease was refractory, from a patient treated with antithyroid drugs. The sequence was collected from a female donor with Graves disease. The chain uses TRBV27 and TRBJ1-2, with 7 bases that match TRBD1. In nucleotides, the CDR3 is TGTGCCAGCAGTTTACAGAGGACAGGTGGCTACACCTTC. Its protein is CASSLQRTGGYTF.